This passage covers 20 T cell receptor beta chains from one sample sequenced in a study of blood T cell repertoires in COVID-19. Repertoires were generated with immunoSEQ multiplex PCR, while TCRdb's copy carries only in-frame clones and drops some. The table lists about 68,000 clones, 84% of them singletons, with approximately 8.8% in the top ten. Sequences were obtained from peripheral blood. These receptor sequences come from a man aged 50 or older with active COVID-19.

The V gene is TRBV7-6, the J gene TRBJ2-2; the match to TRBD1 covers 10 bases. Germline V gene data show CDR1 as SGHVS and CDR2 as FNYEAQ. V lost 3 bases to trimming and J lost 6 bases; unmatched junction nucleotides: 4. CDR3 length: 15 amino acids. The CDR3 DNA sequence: TGTGCCAGCAGCTTCCCCGGGACAGGGGCCGGGGAGCTGTTTTTT. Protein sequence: CASSFPGTGAGELFF.

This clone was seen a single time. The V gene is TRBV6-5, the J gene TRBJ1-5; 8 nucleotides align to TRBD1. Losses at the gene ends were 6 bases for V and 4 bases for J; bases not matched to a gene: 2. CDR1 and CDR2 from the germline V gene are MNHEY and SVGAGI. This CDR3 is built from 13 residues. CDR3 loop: CASSGTGNQPQHF. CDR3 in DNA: TGTGCCAGCAGCGGGACAGGTAATCAGCCCCAGCATTTT.

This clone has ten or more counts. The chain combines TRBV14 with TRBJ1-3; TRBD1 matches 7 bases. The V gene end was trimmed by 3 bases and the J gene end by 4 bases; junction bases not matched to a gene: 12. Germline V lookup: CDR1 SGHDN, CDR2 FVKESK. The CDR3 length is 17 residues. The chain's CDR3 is CASSHLIGRGSGNTIYF. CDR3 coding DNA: TGTGCCAGCAGCCATCTGATCGGCAGGGGGTCCGGAAACACCATATATTTT.

The CDR3 here is CASSRQGRNTEAFF. CDR3 sequence (DNA): TGTGCCAGCAGTCGACAGGGGCGGAACACTGAAGCTTTCTTT. J is TRBJ1-1 and V is TRBV11-2, with TRBD1 matching 8 bases. Trimming took 6 bases from V and 1 from J; bases not matched to a gene: 4. Germline lookup yields CDR1 SGHAT and CDR2 FQNNGV. The CDR3 consists of 14 residues. The full variable domain, its missing parts supplied by reference TRBV11-2 and TRBJ1-1, is EAGVAQSPRYKIIEKRQSVAFWCNPISGHATLYWYQQILGQGPKLLIQFQNNGVVDDSQLPKDRFSAERLKGVDSTLKIQPAKLEDSAVYLCASSRQGRNTEAFFGQGTRLTVV.

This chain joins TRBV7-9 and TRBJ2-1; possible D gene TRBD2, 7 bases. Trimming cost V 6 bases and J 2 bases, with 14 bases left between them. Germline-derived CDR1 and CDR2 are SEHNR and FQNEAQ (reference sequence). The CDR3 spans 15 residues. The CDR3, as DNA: TGTGCCAGCAGAGCCAGAGGGGGGGCCTACAATGAGCAGTTCTTC. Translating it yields CASRARGGAYNEQFF.

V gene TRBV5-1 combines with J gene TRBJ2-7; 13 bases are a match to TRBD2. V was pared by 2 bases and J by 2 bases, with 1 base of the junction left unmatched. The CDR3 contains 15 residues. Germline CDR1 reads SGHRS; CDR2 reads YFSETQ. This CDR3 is CASSFGLAGAYEQYF. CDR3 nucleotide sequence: TGCGCCAGCAGCTTTGGACTAGCGGGGGCCTACGAGCAGTACTTC.

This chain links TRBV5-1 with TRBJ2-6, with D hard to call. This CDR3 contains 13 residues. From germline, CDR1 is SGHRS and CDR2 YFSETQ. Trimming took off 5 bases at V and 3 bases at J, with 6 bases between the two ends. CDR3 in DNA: TGCGCCAGCAGTCCACTTGGGGCCAACGTCCTGACTTTC. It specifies CASSPLGANVLTF.

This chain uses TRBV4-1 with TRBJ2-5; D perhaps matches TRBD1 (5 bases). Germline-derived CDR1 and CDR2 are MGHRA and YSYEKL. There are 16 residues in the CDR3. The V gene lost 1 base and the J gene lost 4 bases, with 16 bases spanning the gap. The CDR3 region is CASSQANSDRGETQYF. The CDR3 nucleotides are TGCGCCAGCAGCCAAGCCAACAGCGACAGAGGAGAGACCCAGTACTTC.

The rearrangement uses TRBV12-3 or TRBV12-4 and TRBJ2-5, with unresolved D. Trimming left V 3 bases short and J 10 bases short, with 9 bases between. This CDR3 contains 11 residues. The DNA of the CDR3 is TGTGCCAGCAGTTTGGGCGTTGTCCAGTACTTC. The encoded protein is CASSLGVVQYF.

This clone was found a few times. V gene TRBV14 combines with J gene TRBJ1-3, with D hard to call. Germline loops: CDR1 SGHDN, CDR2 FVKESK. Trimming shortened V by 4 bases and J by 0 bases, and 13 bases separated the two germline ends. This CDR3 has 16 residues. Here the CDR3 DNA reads TGTGCCAGCAGCCGGACGGCCGGGAGCTCTGGAAACACCATATATTTT. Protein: CASSRTAGSSGNTIYF. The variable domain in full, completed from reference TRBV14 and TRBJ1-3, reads EAGVTQFPSHSVIEKGQTVTLRCDPISGHDNLYWYRRVMGKEIKFLLHFVKESKQDESGMPNNRFLAERTGGTYSTLKVQPAELEDSGVYFCASSRTAGSSGNTIYFGEGSWLTVV.

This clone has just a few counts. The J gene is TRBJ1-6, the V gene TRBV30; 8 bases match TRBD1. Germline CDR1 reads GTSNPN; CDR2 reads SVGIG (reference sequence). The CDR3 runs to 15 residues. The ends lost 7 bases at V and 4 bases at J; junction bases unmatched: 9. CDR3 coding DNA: TGTGCCTTGGGGACAGGTGACAGTTATAATTCACCCCTCCACTTT. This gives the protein CALGTGDSYNSPLHF.

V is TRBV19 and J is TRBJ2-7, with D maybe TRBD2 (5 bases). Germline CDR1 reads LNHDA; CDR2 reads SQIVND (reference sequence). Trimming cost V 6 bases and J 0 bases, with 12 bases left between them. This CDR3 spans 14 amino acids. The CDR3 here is CASRARASSYEQYF. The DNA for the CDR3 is TGTGCCAGTAGGGCGCGGGCAAGCTCCTACGAGCAGTACTTC.

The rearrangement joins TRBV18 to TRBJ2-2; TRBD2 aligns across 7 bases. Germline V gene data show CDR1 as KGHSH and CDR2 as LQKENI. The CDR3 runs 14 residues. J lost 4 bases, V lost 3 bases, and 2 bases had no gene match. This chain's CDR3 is CASSPGLLTGELFF. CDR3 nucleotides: TGTGCCAGCTCACCGGGACTACTCACCGGGGAGCTGTTTTTT.

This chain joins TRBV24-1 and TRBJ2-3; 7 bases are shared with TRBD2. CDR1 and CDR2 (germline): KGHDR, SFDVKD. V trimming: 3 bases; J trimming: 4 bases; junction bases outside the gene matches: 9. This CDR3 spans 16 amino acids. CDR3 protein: CATSDRRSSGSDTQYF. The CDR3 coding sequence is TGTGCCACCAGTGATCGAAGATCTAGCGGATCAGATACGCAGTATTTT.

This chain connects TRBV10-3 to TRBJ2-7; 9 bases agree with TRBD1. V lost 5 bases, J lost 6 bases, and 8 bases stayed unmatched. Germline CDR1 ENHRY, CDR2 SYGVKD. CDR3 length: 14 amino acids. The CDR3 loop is CAISFRDRVGEQYF. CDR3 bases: TGTGCCATCAGTTTCCGGGACAGGGTCGGCGAGCAGTACTTC.

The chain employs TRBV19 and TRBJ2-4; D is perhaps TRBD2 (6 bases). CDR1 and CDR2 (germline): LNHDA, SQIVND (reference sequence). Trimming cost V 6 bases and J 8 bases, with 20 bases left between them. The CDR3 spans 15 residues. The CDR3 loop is CASRFRGATGDIQYF. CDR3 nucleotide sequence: TGTGCCAGTAGGTTCCGGGGCGCAACGGGGGACATTCAGTACTTC.

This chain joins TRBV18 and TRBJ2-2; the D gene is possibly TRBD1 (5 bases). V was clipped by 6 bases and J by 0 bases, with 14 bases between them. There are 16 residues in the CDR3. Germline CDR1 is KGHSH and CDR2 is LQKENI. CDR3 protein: CASSPLTVSNTGELFF. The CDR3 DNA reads TGTGCCAGCTCTCCATTGACAGTATCGAACACCGGGGAGCTGTTTTTT. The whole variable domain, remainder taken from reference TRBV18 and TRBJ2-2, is NAGVMQNPRHLVRRRGQEARLRCSPMKGHSHVYWYRQLPEEGLKFMVYLQKENIIDESGMPKERFSAEFPKEGPSILRIQQVVRGDSAAYFCASSPLTVSNTGELFFGEGSRLTVL.

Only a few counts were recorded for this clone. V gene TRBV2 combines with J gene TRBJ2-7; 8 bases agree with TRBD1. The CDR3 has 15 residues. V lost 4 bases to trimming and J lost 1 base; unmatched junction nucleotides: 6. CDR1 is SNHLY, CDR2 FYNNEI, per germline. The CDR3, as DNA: TGTGCCAGCAGTGGACAGGGGCGGGTATCCTACGAGCAGTACTTC. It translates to CASSGQGRVSYEQYF.

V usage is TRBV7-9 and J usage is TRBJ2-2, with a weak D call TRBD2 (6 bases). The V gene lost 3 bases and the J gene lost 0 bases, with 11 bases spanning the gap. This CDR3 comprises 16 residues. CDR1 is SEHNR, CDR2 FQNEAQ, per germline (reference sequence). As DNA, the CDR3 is TGTGCCAGCAGCTTGGAGGGCTCCCCGAACACCGGGGAGCTGTTTTTT. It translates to CASSLEGSPNTGELFF. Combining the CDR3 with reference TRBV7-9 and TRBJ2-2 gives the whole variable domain DTGVSQNPRHKITKRGQNVTFRCDPISEHNRLYWYRQTLGQGPEFLTYFQNEAQLEKSRLLSDRFSAERPKGSFSTLEIQRTEQGDSAMYLCASSLEGSPNTGELFFGEGSRLTVL.

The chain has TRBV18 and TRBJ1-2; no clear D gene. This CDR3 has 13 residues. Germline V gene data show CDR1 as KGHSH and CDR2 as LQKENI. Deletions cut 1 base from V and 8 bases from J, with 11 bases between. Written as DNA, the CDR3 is TGTGCCAGCTCACCACTGGGCGAGAGCGGCTACACCTTC. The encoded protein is CASSPLGESGYTF. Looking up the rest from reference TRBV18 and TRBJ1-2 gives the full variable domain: NAGVMQNPRHLVRRRGQEARLRCSPMKGHSHVYWYRQLPEEGLKFMVYLQKENIIDESGMPKERFSAEFPKEGPSILRIQQVVRGDSAAYFCASSPLGESGYTFGSGTRLTVV.